One sample yielded the 21 T cell receptor beta chains listed below, sequenced in a study of cytomegalovirus exposure and HLA in healthy donors (dated by TCRdb to about 2017). The library was made by the immunoSEQ multiplex PCR assay. The multiplex PCR relied on a mix of 60 forward primers for TCR Vbeta segments and 13 reverse primers for TCR Jbeta segments. Held by TCRdb, this immuneACCESS table contains in-frame sequences only and omits some clones. Under half of the omission traces to an unresolved V gene where checked; the cause of the rest is unknown. Recorded for this sample are about 82,000 clones; 65% to 80% of them occurred a single time. The ten largest make up about an eighth of the sample. Sequenced: PBMCs. The receptors come from a human donor in good health.

The chain links TRBV19 to TRBJ1-1, with D perhaps TRBD1 (5 bases). CDR1 and CDR2 from the germline V gene are LNHDA and SQIVND (reference sequence). Trimming cost V 6 bases and J 7 bases, with 18 bases left between them. The CDR3 runs to 14 residues. CDR3 sequence reads: CASSPLGGMVEAFF. CDR3 nucleotides: TGTGCCAGTAGCCCTCTTGGGGGGATGGTTGAAGCTTTCTTT.

The genes are TRBV9 and TRBJ2-5; maybe TRBD1 (6 bases). CDR1 SGDLS and CDR2 YYNGEE come from the germline V gene. The CDR3 loop spans 12 amino acids. The V end was cut by 3 bases, the J end by 5 bases, with 8 bases between. CDR3 sequence (DNA): TGTGCCAGCAGCGGTCAGGGGGAGACCCAGTACTTC. Protein: CASSGQGETQYF.

The chain carries TRBV6-5 and TRBJ2-3, with a possible D match to TRBD1 (5 bases). Trimming left V 6 bases short and J 3 bases short, with 10 bases between. The CDR3 is 13 residues long. Germline CDR1 and CDR2: MNHEY and SVGAGI. The CDR3 is CASRGELTDTQYF. The CDR3 nucleotides are TGTGCCAGCAGAGGGGAATTGACAGATACGCAGTATTTT.

The chain is built from TRBV7-6 and TRBJ2-7; D is unclear. The germline gives CDR1 SGHVS, CDR2 FNYEAQ. Between the trimmed V and J ends, which lost 5 bases and 3 bases, there was a span of 23 bases. The CDR3 consists of 17 residues. CDR3 sequence: CASSPSLNLGAYYEQYF. The CDR3 nucleotides read TGTGCCAGCAGCCCATCCCTCAATTTAGGAGCGTACTACGAGCAGTACTTC.

This chain links TRBV9 with TRBJ2-7, with a weak D call TRBD1 (6 bases). The CDR3 has 14 amino acids. Trimming took off 4 bases at V and 2 bases at J, with 13 bases between the two ends. The V gene's germline CDR1 is SGDLS and CDR2 YYNGEE. CDR3 sequence reads: CASSKQGGPYEQYF. In DNA, the CDR3 is TGTGCCAGCAGCAAACAGGGTGGACCCTACGAGCAGTACTTC.

This clone appeared a single time. The CDR3 loop is CASSEWGGGETQYF. CDR3 DNA sequence: TGTGCCAGCAGTGAATGGGGGGGCGGTGAGACCCAGTACTTC. The chain carries TRBV25-1 and TRBJ2-5, with a possible D match to TRBD2 (7 bases). Trimming took 1 base from V and 5 from J, leaving 11 bases between them. CDR3 size: 14 residues. Germline CDR1 reads MGHDK; CDR2 reads SYGVNS.

The gene calls are TRBV15 and TRBJ1-5; D remains unclear. The germline gives CDR1 LNHNV, CDR2 YYDKDF (reference sequence). The CDR3 has 15 amino acids. Trimming shortened V by 5 bases and J by 0 bases, and 11 bases separated the two germline ends. CDR3 amino acids: CATSRVLGSNQPQHF. The CDR3 DNA follows: TGTGCCACCAGCCGGGTGCTGGGTAGCAATCAGCCCCAGCATTTT.

V and J are TRBV9 and TRBJ2-7; 8 positions match TRBD2. The CDR3 has 15 residues. Germline V CDR1 and CDR2: SGDLS, YYNGEE. With 0 bases clipped from V and 1 base from J, the junction kept 3 bases outside the gene matches. The CDR3 sequence is CASSVDSGESYEQYF. The CDR3 nucleotides are TGTGCCAGCAGCGTAGATAGCGGGGAATCCTACGAGCAGTACTTC.

The chain couples TRBV19 to TRBJ2-5; D is unclear. Trimming removed 1 base from V and 3 bases from J, with 6 bases in between. Germline CDR1 reads LNHDA; CDR2 reads SQIVND (reference sequence). This CDR3 spans 13 amino acids. As DNA, the CDR3 is TGTGCCAGTAGTATAGGAGGCGAAGAGACCCAGTACTTC. Translating gives CASSIGGEETQYF.

This clone was observed a handful of times. The chain couples TRBV4-1 to TRBJ1-5; no definite D call. The CDR3 totals 14 residues. Germline V gives CDR1 MGHRA, CDR2 YSYEKL. V lost 4 bases to trimming and J lost 4 bases, with 11 bases between them. The CDR3: CASSLGIPNQPQHF. CDR3 nucleotides: TGCGCCAGCAGCCTCGGGATCCCTAATCAGCCCCAGCATTTT.

The chain recombines TRBV7-2 with TRBJ2-2; the D gene is possibly TRBD1 (6 bases). The CDR3 runs to 15 residues. Germline lookup yields CDR1 SGHTA and CDR2 FQGNSA. Between the trimmed V and J ends, which lost 5 bases and 7 bases, there was a span of 17 bases. This CDR3 is CASSTGHLEGGELFF. The CDR3 coding sequence is TGTGCCAGCAGCACGGGACACCTCGAGGGCGGGGAGCTGTTTTTT.

The chain's CDR3 is CASSLGRDSPLHF. The CDR3 nucleotides are TGCGCCAGCAGCCTAGGCAGGGATTCACCCCTCCACTTT. The chain recombines TRBV5-1 with TRBJ1-6, with D maybe TRBD1 (5 bases). Germline assignment: CDR1 SGHRS and CDR2 YFSETQ. V was shortened by 4 bases and J by 8 bases, with 10 bases between the two germline ends. The CDR3 runs 13 residues.

This clone was picked up a small number of times. The J gene is TRBJ2-7, the V gene TRBV6-5; TRBD2 agrees at 8 bases. The CDR3 is made up of 16 amino acids. After removal of 0 bases from V and 2 bases from J, the junction contained 6 bases not matched to a gene. Germline-derived CDR1 and CDR2 are MNHEY and SVGAGI. The CDR3 reads CASSYSGGGTTYEQYF. CDR3 DNA sequence: TGTGCCAGCAGTTACTCGGGCGGGGGGACTACCTACGAGCAGTACTTC.

The rearrangement joins TRBV2 to TRBJ1-4; D is possibly TRBD1 (5 bases). Between the trimmed V and J ends, which lost 10 bases and 8 bases, there was a span of 14 bases. The germline CDR1 and CDR2 sequences are SNHLY and FYNNEI. There are 12 residues in the CDR3. CDR3 amino acids: CAIQRGREKLFF. CDR3 coding DNA: TGTGCCATACAAAGGGGTAGGGAAAAACTGTTTTTT.

The chain carries TRBV4-1 and TRBJ2-5, with a possible D match to TRBD2 (6 bases). V was clipped by 0 bases and J by 7 bases, with 12 bases between them. The CDR3 extends over 14 amino acids. Germline V gene lookup returns CDR1 MGHRA and CDR2 YSYEKL. CDR3 residues: CASSQDGGEATQYF. Here the CDR3 DNA reads TGCGCCAGCAGCCAAGATGGCGGGGAAGCGACCCAGTACTTC.

The J gene is TRBJ2-3, the V gene TRBV2; 8 positions match TRBD1. After removal of 7 bases from V and 3 bases from J, the junction contained 3 bases not matched to a gene. Germline V CDR1 and CDR2: SNHLY, FYNNEI. CDR3 length equals 13 residues. CDR3 loop: CASTDRGTDTQYF. CDR3 bases: TGTGCCAGCACCGACAGGGGAACAGATACGCAGTATTTT.

The chain has TRBV27 and TRBJ1-1; weak D call: TRBD1 (6 bases). Germline values: CDR1 MNHEY, CDR2 SMNVEV (reference sequence). Trimming cost V 3 bases and J 2 bases, with 7 bases left between them. This CDR3 contains 13 residues. CDR3 nucleotides: TGTGCCAGCAGTTTGGGGGCAAACACTGAAGCTTTCTTT. Its protein product is CASSLGANTEAFF.

The chain has TRBV2 and TRBJ2-7, with 9 positions matching TRBD2. The V gene's germline CDR1 is SNHLY and CDR2 FYNNEI. This CDR3 is built from 14 residues. Trimming took 2 bases from V and 1 from J; bases not matched to a gene: 0. In nucleotides, the CDR3 is TGTGCCAGCAGTGAACTAGCGGGGTCCTACGAGCAGTACTTC. Amino acid sequence: CASSELAGSYEQYF.

This clone was counted once. V is TRBV5-4 and J is TRBJ2-1, with D maybe TRBD2 (5 bases). The CDR3 has 16 residues. The ends were cut back, 2 bases at V and 8 bases at J, with 20 bases in the middle. Looked up from germline, CDR1 is SGHNT and CDR2 is YYREEE (reference sequence). DNA for the CDR3: TGTGCCAGCAGCTTATCGCTCAGGACCGGGGTCGATGAGCAGTTCTTC. Amino acid sequence: CASSLSLRTGVDEQFF.

The sample holds one count of this clone. The chain employs TRBV6-1 and TRBJ2-1; 7 nucleotides match TRBD1. This CDR3 spans 16 amino acids. Germline loops: CDR1 MNHNS, CDR2 SASEGT. V was clipped by 2 bases and J by 7 bases; unmatched bases: 11. The CDR3 DNA reads as TGTGCCAGCAGTGAACCCAGGACGAGGGGGCTAAATGAGCAGTTCTTC. It translates to CASSEPRTRGLNEQFF.

The CDR3 DNA is TGTGCCAGCAGTTTTGGGGACAGGGGGGATGAGCCCCAGCATTTT. It yields the protein CASSFGDRGDEPQHF. The V and J genes are TRBV5-5 and TRBJ1-5; 11 bases match TRBD1. The CDR3 is made up of 15 amino acids. The V and J ends lost 5 bases and 8 bases, in that order; junction bases with no gene match: 9. Germline-derived CDR1 and CDR2 are SGHKS and YYEKEE (reference sequence). The variable domain in full, completed from reference TRBV5-5 and TRBJ1-5, reads DAGVTQSPTHLIKTRGQQVTLRCSPISGHKSVSWYQQVLGQGPQFIFQYYEKEERGRGNFPDRFSARQFPNYSSELNVNALLLGDSALYLCASSFGDRGDEPQHFGDGTRLSIL.